The T cell receptor beta chain under discussion was sequenced for a study of blood T cell repertoires in COVID-19. The data were produced by immunoSEQ multiplex PCR, yet TCRdb's version contains in-frame clones alone and is incomplete. The data contain about 130,000 clones, about 93% of them seen just once; the ten biggest clones take up around 2%. Trimming stripped 0 bases from V and 8 bases from J, with 15 bases between. Germline loops: CDR1 SGDLS, CDR2 YYNGEE. The CDR3 has 15 residues. The specimen sequenced was peripheral blood. The chain joins TRBV9 to TRBJ2-1; D is undetermined. This sequence originates from a man over 45 with COVID-19, enrolled during active disease. Here the CDR3 reads CASSVEVGLADEQFF. CDR3 DNA: TGTGCCAGCAGCGTAGAAGTGGGCCTGGCCGATGAGCAGTTCTTC. Combining the CDR3 with reference TRBV9 and TRBJ2-1 gives the whole variable domain DSGVTQTPKHLITATGQRVTLRCSPRSGDLSVYWYQQSLDQGLQFLIQYYNGEERAKGNILERFSAQQFPDLHSELNLSSLELGDSALYFCASSVEVGLADEQFFGPGTRLTVL.